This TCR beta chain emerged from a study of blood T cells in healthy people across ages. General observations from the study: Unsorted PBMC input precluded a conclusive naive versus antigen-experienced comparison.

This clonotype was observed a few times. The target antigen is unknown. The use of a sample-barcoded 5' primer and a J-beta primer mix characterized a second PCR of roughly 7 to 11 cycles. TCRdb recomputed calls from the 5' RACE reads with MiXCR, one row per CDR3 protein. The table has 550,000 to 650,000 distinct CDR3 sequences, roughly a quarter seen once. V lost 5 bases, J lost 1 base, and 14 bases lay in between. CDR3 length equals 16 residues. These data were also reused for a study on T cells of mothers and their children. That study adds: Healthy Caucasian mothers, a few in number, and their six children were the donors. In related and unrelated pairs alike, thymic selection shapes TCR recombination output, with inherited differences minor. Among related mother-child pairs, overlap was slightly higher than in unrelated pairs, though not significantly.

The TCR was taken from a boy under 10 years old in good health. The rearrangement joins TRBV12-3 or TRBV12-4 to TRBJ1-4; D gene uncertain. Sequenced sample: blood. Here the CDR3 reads CASSPQVGVTNEKLFF. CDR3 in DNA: TGTGCCAGCAGTCCGCAGGTCGGGGTAACTAATGAAAAACTGTTTTTT.